Sequencing of this T cell receptor (beta chain) was carried out in a study of cytomegalovirus exposure and HLA in healthy donors. Background on the study: Within an early data release were approximately 85 million unique TCRs drawn from HLA-typed donors. The study's findings and limits: As a later analysis revealed, the rate of TCR association differed by HLA locus, with DRB1 most and HLA-C fewest. HLA allele associations emerged for roughly 17,000 TCR beta sequences in a later analysis, at 0.05 false discovery rate.

Primers: 60 Vbeta forward and 13 Jbeta reverse. This table comes from immunoSEQ multiplex PCR, and its TCRdb copy is limited to in-frame clones, with some not included. The sample includes 120,000 or so clones, around 80% seen only once; the top ten take more than 1%. Regarding this clone: Its antigen is currently unknown.

Germline CDR1 reads SGHTA; CDR2 reads FQGTGA. Trimming removed 5 bases at V and 3 bases at J, with 9 bases between. CDR3 size: 13 residues. The clonotype originates from a female donor in good health and CMV-seronegative. Sequenced sample: PBMCs. The chain combines TRBV7-3 with TRBJ2-3; D is unclear. The DNA for the CDR3 is TGTGCCAGCAGCGAAAGAGGAACAGATACGCAGTATTTT. Amino acids: CASSERGTDTQYF.